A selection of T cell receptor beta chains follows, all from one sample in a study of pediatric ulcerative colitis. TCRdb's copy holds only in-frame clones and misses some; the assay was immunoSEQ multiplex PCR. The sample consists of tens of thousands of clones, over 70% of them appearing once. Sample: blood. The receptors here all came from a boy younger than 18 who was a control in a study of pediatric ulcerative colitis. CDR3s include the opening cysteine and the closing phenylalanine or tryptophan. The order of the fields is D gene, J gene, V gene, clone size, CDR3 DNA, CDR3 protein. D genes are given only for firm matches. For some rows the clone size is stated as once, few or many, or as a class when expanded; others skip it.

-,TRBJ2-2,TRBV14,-,TGTGCCAGCAGCCAATGGTCGGGGGCGGACACCGGGGAGCTGTTTTTT,CASSQWSGADTGELFF
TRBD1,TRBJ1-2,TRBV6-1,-,TGTGCCAGCAGTACCGGGACAGCTAAGGGCTACACCTTC,CASSTGTAKGYTF
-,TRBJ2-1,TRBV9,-,TGTGCCAGCAGCCAGATTCGACTAGGCCTCGGGCAGTTCTTC,CASSQIRLGLGQFF
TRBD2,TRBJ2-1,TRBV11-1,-,TGTGCCAGCAGCGCCTGGACTAGCGGCGCCCACAATGAGCAGTTCTTC,CASSAWTSGAHNEQFF
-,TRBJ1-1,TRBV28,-,TGTGCCAGCAGCAGGTCGAACACTGAAGCTTTCTTT,CASSRSNTEAFF
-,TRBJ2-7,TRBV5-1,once,TGCGCCAGCAGCTTTGGTGGGGCTTTGGACGAGCAGTACTTC,CASSFGGALDEQYF
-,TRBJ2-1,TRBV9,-,TGTGCCAGCAGCGTAGCTGGGTCCTACAATGAGCAGTTCTTC,CASSVAGSYNEQFF
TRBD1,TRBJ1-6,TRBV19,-,TGTGCCAGTAGTACCCAGACAGGGTGGAATAATTCACCCCTCCACTTT,CASSTQTGWNNSPLHF
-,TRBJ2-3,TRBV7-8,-,TGTGCCAGCAGCCCCCCCAGGCTCCCTAGCACAGATACGCAGTATTTT,CASSPPRLPSTDTQYF
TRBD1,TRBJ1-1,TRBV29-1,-,TGCAGCCCCAGGGGGGGGAACACTGAAGCTTTCTTT,CSPRGGNTEAFF
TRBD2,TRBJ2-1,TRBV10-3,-,TGTGCCATCAGTGACCCGACTAGCGGGAGGGGAATTTACAATGAGCAGTTCTTC,CAISDPTSGRGIYNEQFF
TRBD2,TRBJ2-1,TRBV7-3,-,TGTGCCAGCAGCCCTCTAGGGCGGGGGGGCCAGGATGAGCAGTTCTTC,CASSPLGRGGQDEQFF
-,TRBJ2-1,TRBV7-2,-,TGTGCCAGCAGCGCCCAAGTCTCTATCGGCCATTACAATGAGCAGTTCTTC,CASSAQVSIGHYNEQFF
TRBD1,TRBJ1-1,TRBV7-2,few,TGTGCCAGCAGCTCCCGACAGGGACGAAGCACTGAAGCTTTCTTT,CASSSRQGRSTEAFF
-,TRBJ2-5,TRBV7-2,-,TGTGCCAGCAGCTCTAACCCGAACAACCAAGAGACCCAGTACTTC,CASSSNPNNQETQYF
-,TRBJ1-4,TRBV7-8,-,TGTGCCAGCAGCTTTCCCAGCGGGACTCTCCCCGGCAGGGAAAAACTGTTTTTT,CASSFPSGTLPGREKLFF
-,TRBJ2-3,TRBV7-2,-,TGTGCCAGCAGCTTAGCTGGTGGTGCCCAGACGCAGTATTTT,CASSLAGGAQTQYF
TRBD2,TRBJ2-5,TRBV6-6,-,TGTGCCAGCAGCAGAACCGGGGCTAGCGGGCGGGAGACCCAGTACTTC,CASSRTGASGRETQYF
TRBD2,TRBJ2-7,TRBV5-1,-,TGCGCCAGCGGTCTAGCGGGAGCGTGGGAGCAGTACTTC,CASGLAGAWEQYF
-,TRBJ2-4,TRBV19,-,TGTGCCAGTAGTATAGAGCCGTCGACAGCCGAAAACATTCAGTACTTC,CASSIEPSTAENIQYF
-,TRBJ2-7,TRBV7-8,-,TGTGCCAGCAGCTTTCACCGGGACACCTCCTACGAGCAGTACTTC,CASSFHRDTSYEQYF
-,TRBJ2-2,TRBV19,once,TGTGCCAGCCACTCCGGACTTCATTCCGGGGAGCTGTTTTTT,CASHSGLHSGELFF
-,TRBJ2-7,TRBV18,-,TGTGCCAGCTCCCCTTCGGGCAGCTACGAGCAGTACTTC,CASSPSGSYEQYF
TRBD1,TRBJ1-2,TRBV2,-,TGTGCCAGCAGCGCGACAGGGTTGACTGGCTACACCTTC,CASSATGLTGYTF
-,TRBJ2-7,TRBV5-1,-,TGCGCCAGCAGCTCTCCGGGCCAGGGCTACGAGCAGTACTTC,CASSSPGQGYEQYF
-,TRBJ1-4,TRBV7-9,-,TGTGCCAGCAGCTTTGGCAGGAGTGATGCTAATGAAAAACTGTTTTTT,CASSFGRSDANEKLFF
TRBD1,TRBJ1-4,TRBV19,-,TGTGCCAGTAGTATCGGACAGGGCCCTGAAAAACTGTTTTTT,CASSIGQGPEKLFF
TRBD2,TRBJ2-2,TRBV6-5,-,TGTGCCAGCAGACAGACTAGCGGGAGTTCCGGGGAGCTGTTTTTT,CASRQTSGSSGELFF
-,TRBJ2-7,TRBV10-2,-,TGCGCCAGCAGTGTGGCTGGTCCTTACGAGCAGTACTTC,CASSVAGPYEQYF
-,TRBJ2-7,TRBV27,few,TGTGCCAGCAGTTTAACGGTCCAAGCCTACGAGCAGTACTTC,CASSLTVQAYEQYF
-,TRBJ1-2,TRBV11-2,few,TGTGCCAGCAGCGGAGGGAACTATGGCTACACCTTC,CASSGGNYGYTF
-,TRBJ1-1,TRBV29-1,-,TGCAGCGTTGATGTTTTTATGGGTCACACTGAAGCTTTCTTT,CSVDVFMGHTEAFF
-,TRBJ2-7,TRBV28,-,TGTGCCAGCAGTCCCGACAGTACCGAGCAGTACTTC,CASSPDSTEQYF
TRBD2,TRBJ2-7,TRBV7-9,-,TGTGCCAGCAGCCCATGGGGGGGAGAGCAGTACTTC,CASSPWGGEQYF
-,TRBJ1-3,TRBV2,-,TGTGCCAGCAGTGAAGGCAGCTTCTCTGGAAACACCATATATTTT,CASSEGSFSGNTIYF
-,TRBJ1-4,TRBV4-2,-,TGTGCCAGCAGTGAGGAGGCAACTAATGAAAAACTGTTTTTT,CASSEEATNEKLFF
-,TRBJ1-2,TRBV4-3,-,TGCGCCAGCAGCCAAGCACTGCCGGGACCCTATGGCTACACCTTC,CASSQALPGPYGYTF
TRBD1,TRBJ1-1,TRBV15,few,TGTGCCACCAGCAGAGATGCAGACAGGGACACTGAAGCTTTCTTT,CATSRDADRDTEAFF
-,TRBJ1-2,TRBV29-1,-,TGCAGCGTTGAGGAGGGGACGGTTTCCTATGGCTACACCTTC,CSVEEGTVSYGYTF
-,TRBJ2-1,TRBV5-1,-,TGCGCCAGCAGCTTGGGCGTGGGCCCCAATGAGCAGTTCTTC,CASSLGVGPNEQFF
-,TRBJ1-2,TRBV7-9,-,TGTGCCAGCACCACCGGGGGGACACCTAACTATGGCTACACCTTC,CASTTGGTPNYGYTF
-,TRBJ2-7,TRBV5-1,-,TGCGCCAGCTCTAGGGGCAACTCGCAGTACGAGCAGTACTTC,CASSRGNSQYEQYF
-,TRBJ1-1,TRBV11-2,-,TGTGCCAGCAGCCAAGGAGGGGGTGAAGCTTTCTTT,CASSQGGGEAFF
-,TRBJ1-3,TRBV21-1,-,TGTGCCAGCAAACAAGAGAGCAGGCGGGACAGTAAATACTCTGGAAACACCATATATTTT,CASKQESRRDSKYSGNTIYF
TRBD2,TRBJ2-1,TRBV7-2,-,TGTGCCAGCAGCTTATGGCTAGCGGGGGACAATGAGCAGTTCTTC,CASSLWLAGDNEQFF
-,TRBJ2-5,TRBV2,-,TGTGCCAGCAGTGAACTTAGGCTCGGCGACCAAGAGACCCAGTACTTC,CASSELRLGDQETQYF
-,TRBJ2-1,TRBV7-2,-,TGTGCCAGCAGCTTCAATGAGCAGTTCTTC,CASSFNEQFF
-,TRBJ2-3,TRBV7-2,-,TGTGCCAGCAGCTTAAATCAGGGTCCAGATACGCAGTATTTT,CASSLNQGPDTQYF
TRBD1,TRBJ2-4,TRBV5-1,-,TGCGCCAGCAGCTTATCAGGGGGCGCGGACATTCAGTACTTC,CASSLSGGADIQYF
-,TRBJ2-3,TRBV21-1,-,TGTGCCAGCAGCGCACCACCCCGCAAGGGTAGGGCAGATACGCAGTATTTT,CASSAPPRKGRADTQYF
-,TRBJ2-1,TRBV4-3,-,TGCGCCAGCAGCCAATTAGACGGAGCCTACAATGAGCAGTTCTTC,CASSQLDGAYNEQFF
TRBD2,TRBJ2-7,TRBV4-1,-,TGCGCCAGCAGCCAAGAGACTAGCGGGACTTACGAGCAGTACTTC,CASSQETSGTYEQYF
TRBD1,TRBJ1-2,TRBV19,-,TGTGCCAGTAGTGCGATACAGGGGCTTGAGAATGGCTACACCTTC,CASSAIQGLENGYTF
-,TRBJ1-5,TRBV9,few,TGTGCCAGCAGCGCCGACCCAGGGCAGCCCCAGCATTTT,CASSADPGQPQHF
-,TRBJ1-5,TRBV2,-,TGTGCCATCCGGAGGGGGAGTAATCAGCCCCAGCATTTT,CAIRRGSNQPQHF
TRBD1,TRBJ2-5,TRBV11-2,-,TGTGCCAGCAGCTTAGACAAGGTCAGGGGGTACCAAGAGACCCAGTACTTC,CASSLDKVRGYQETQYF
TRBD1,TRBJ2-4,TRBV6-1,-,TGTGCCAGCAGTGAATTAGGACAGGGTATAGACATTCAGTACTTC,CASSELGQGIDIQYF
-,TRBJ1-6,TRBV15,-,TGTGCCACCAGCAGAGAAGATGACGTTTCACCCCTCCACTTT,CATSREDDVSPLHF
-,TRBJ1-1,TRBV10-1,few,TGCGCCAGTAGGAGGGAGATGAACACTGAAGCTTTCTTT,CASRREMNTEAFF
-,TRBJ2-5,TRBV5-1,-,TGCGCCAGCAGCTTGGACCAAGAGACCCAGTACTTC,CASSLDQETQYF